These 31 T cell receptor beta chains came from one sample sequenced in a study of response to subunit inactivated influenza vaccine. From the RT-PCR reads, TCRdb called clonotypes with MiXCR, one entry per CDR3 protein. The data contain under 850,000 distinct CDR3 sequences, roughly 20% of them singletons. Specimen: PBMCs from blood, collected less than 6 days after vaccination. The receptors were sampled from a man aged 45-60 years who received an inactivated influenza vaccine.

J is TRBJ1-2 and V is TRBV20-1; 9 bases map to TRBD1. CDR1 and CDR2 (germline): DFQATT, SNEGSKA (reference sequence). After removal of 6 bases from V and 0 bases from J, the junction contained 11 bases not matched to a gene. The CDR3 is 16 amino acids. DNA of the CDR3: TGCAGTGCCCCTAGCGGGACAGGGACAGCTAACTATGGCTACACCTTC. This encodes CSAPSGTGTANYGYTF.

V usage is TRBV20-1 and J usage is TRBJ2-5; D uncertain. CDR3 size: 13 residues. Trimming removed 3 bases from V and 2 bases from J, with 10 bases in between. CDR1 and CDR2 from the germline V gene are DFQATT and SNEGSKA (reference sequence). The CDR3 nucleotides read TGCAGTGCTAGTAAGCACAAACAAGAGACCCAGTACTTC. Its protein product is CSASKHKQETQYF.

The chain combines TRBV27 with TRBJ2-5, with TRBD1 as a possible D gene (6 bases). V was shortened by 2 bases and J by 5 bases, with 12 bases between the two germline ends. CDR1 and CDR2 (germline): MNHEY, SMNVEV (reference sequence). CDR3 length equals 14 residues. CDR3 protein: CASSLAYRVETQYF. The DNA for the CDR3 is TGTGCCAGCAGTTTAGCGTACAGGGTTGAGACCCAGTACTTC.

In this sample, this clonotype turned up a few times. The V call is TRBV6-1, the J call TRBJ1-2; D is uncertain. Germline assignment: CDR1 MNHNS and CDR2 SASEGT. The CDR3 covers 14 residues. V gave up 7 bases and J gave up 1 base, with 13 bases separating them. The DNA of the CDR3 is TGTGCCAGCATTCCCGCTGGGCTTAACTATGGCTACACCTTC. Translation: CASIPAGLNYGYTF.

In this sample, this clonotype turned up many times. The CDR3 reads CASSLALSGNEKLFF. The CDR3 DNA reads TGCGCCAGCAGCTTGGCCCTATCAGGGAATGAAAAACTGTTTTTT. The chain employs TRBV5-1 and TRBJ1-4; D is possibly TRBD1 (5 bases). The CDR3 is 15 amino acids. Germline-derived CDR1 and CDR2 are SGHRS and YFSETQ. With 0 bases removed from V and 5 bases from J, the gap between germline ends came to 11 bases.

The sample holds a few counts of this clonotype. The chain uses TRBV27 and TRBJ2-1; D is possibly TRBD1 (5 bases). Trimming left V 0 bases short and J 5 bases short, with 14 bases between. Per germline, CDR1 MNHEY and CDR2 SMNVEV (reference sequence). There are 16 residues in the CDR3. CDR3 region: CASSLSGATRHNEQFF. CDR3 sequence (DNA): TGTGCCAGCAGTTTATCAGGGGCTACGCGACACAATGAGCAGTTCTTC.

This sequence joins TRBV4-3 and TRBJ2-3; the match to TRBD2 covers 9 bases. The CDR3 is made up of 18 amino acids. CDR1 and CDR2 from the germline V gene are LGHNA and YSLEER. With V trimmed by 0 bases and J by 2 bases, 9 bases remained unmatched. The CDR3 loop reads CASSQDLVSSGVTDTQYF. CDR3 DNA sequence: TGCGCCAGCAGCCAAGATCTCGTATCTAGCGGGGTCACAGATACGCAGTATTTT.

At least ten counts were recorded for this clonotype. This chain joins TRBV20-1 and TRBJ2-5; weak D call: TRBD2 (5 bases). Trimming stripped 0 bases from V and 4 bases from J, with 15 bases between. The CDR3 runs 15 residues. From germline, CDR1 is DFQATT and CDR2 SNEGSKA (reference sequence). CDR3 sequence reads: CSARDPRIGGETQYF. The CDR3 DNA reads as TGCAGTGCTAGAGATCCCCGAATAGGAGGAGAGACCCAGTACTTC.

This clonotype was counted only a few times. CDR3 in DNA: TGTGCCAGCAGCCAAGGCGGGGTGTCAGTAAGGAACACTGAAGCTTTCTTT. It translates to CASSQGGVSVRNTEAFF. The chain uses TRBV3-1 and TRBJ1-1; D unresolved. The V end was cut by 1 base, the J end by 1 base, with 16 bases between. This CDR3 has 17 amino acids. Germline values: CDR1 LGHDT, CDR2 YNNKEL (reference sequence). The entire variable domain, with the rest obtained from reference TRBV3-1 and TRBJ1-1, is as follows: DTAVSQTPKYLVTQMGNDKSIKCEQNLGHDTMYWYKQDSKKFLKIMFSYNNKELIINETVPNRFSPKSPDKAHLNLHINSLELGDSAVYFCASSQGGVSVRNTEAFFGQGTRLTVV.

The CDR3 region is CASPLAGGPHEQFF. The CDR3 DNA sequence: TGTGCCAGTCCCCTAGCGGGAGGGCCGCATGAGCAGTTCTTC. This chain joins TRBV7-9 and TRBJ2-1; 12 bases map to TRBD2. V dropped 9 bases and J dropped 8; count of bases not matched to a gene: 8. CDR3 size: 14 residues. CDR1 SEHNR and CDR2 FQNEAQ come from the germline V gene (reference sequence).

This clonotype was counted many times. V is TRBV6-1 and J is TRBJ1-2, with D possibly being TRBD1 (5 bases). V gave up 5 bases and J gave up 2 bases, with 15 bases separating them. The CDR3 has 15 amino acids. CDR1 is MNHNS, CDR2 SASEGT, per germline. CDR3 in amino acids: CASSRVGTVNYGYTF. DNA of the CDR3: TGTGCCAGCAGTCGTGTCGGGACGGTGAACTATGGCTACACCTTC.

The sample holds many counts of this clonotype. The gene calls are TRBV4-2 and TRBJ2-3, with D perhaps TRBD1 (6 bases). The V gene lost 3 bases and the J gene lost 2 bases, with 15 bases spanning the gap. CDR3 length: 16 residues. Germline V lookup: CDR1 LGHNA, CDR2 YNFKEQ. In DNA, the CDR3 is TGTGCCAGCAGCCAGGAACAGGGTCCTAACACAGATACGCAGTATTTT. The encoded protein is CASSQEQGPNTDTQYF.

This clonotype was counted a few times. The chain is built from TRBV7-2 and TRBJ2-1; a possible D gene is TRBD2 (6 bases). V lost 5 bases, J lost 7 bases, and 18 bases lay in between. Germline V lookup: CDR1 SGHTA, CDR2 FQGNSA. The CDR3 consists of 15 residues. The chain's CDR3 is CASSPGSIRGNEQFF. The DNA for the CDR3 is TGTGCCAGCAGCCCCGGGAGTATTCGAGGGAATGAGCAGTTCTTC.

This clonotype was observed a handful of times. The genes are TRBV29-1 and TRBJ2-6; D is tentatively TRBD1 or TRBD2 (5 bases each). There are 18 residues in the CDR3. The ends were cut back, 6 bases at V and 0 bases at J, with 21 bases in the middle. CDR1 is SQVTM and CDR2 is ANQGSEA in the germline V gene. The CDR3 DNA follows: TGCAGCGTCCGAGGAGGCCCAGGGCTGTTCTCTGGGGCCAACGTCCTGACTTTC. Protein sequence: CSVRGGPGLFSGANVLTF.

The V gene is TRBV20-1, the J gene TRBJ2-3; tentatively, D is TRBD2 (7 bases). The CDR3 totals 15 residues. Per the germline V gene, CDR1 is DFQATT and CDR2 is SNEGSKA (reference sequence). Trimming took 6 bases from V and 3 from J, leaving 19 bases between them. CDR3 DNA: TGCAGTGCGACTTCCGGGGGGCGGGTGACAGATACGCAGTATTTT. This encodes CSATSGGRVTDTQYF.

This chain links TRBV12-3 or TRBV12-4 with TRBJ2-2; no clear D. This CDR3 spans 16 amino acids. V was cut by 7 bases and J by 11 bases, with 26 bases left in between. The CDR3 DNA follows: TGTGCCAGCAATTTGGACCGACCGCCGATAGAACCCGAGCTGTTTTTT. Amino acids: CASNLDRPPIEPELFF.

V and J are TRBV7-2 and TRBJ2-7; 8 bases match TRBD2. CDR3 size: 15 residues. V lost 1 base, J lost 2 bases, and 4 bases stayed unmatched. Germline-derived CDR1 and CDR2 are SGHTA and FQGNSA. CDR3 DNA sequence: TGTGCCAGCAGCTTAGTATGGCGGGGGGCCTACGAGCAGTACTTC. It is translated as CASSLVWRGAYEQYF. The variable domain in full, with the rest retrieved from reference TRBV7-2 and TRBJ2-7, is GAGVSQSPSNKVTEKGKDVELRCDPISGHTALYWYRQSLGQGLEFLIYFQGNSAPDKSGLPSDRFSAERTGGSVSTLTIQRTQQEDSAVYLCASSLVWRGAYEQYFGPGTRLTVT.

V and J are TRBV12-3 or TRBV12-4 and TRBJ2-1, with TRBD1 matching over 9 bases. With 5 bases clipped from V and 7 bases from J, the junction kept 9 bases outside the gene matches. The CDR3 runs 15 residues. The CDR3 loop is CASSHRDREENEQFF. In nucleotides, the CDR3 is TGTGCCAGCAGTCACCGGGACAGGGAGGAAAATGAGCAGTTCTTC.

This clonotype was counted only a few times. The CDR3 DNA is TGCGCCAGCAGCCAAGCATACGCGACAGAGTATAATTCACCCCTCCACTTT. This gives the protein CASSQAYATEYNSPLHF. The chain couples TRBV4-3 to TRBJ1-6; maybe TRBD1 (5 bases). The germline V and J ends were trimmed by 1 base and 4 bases, with 14 bases remaining between them. The V gene's germline CDR1 is LGHNA and CDR2 YSLEER. The CDR3 is 17 amino acids.

The sample holds a few counts of this clonotype. The chain recombines TRBV20-1 with TRBJ1-2; tentative D call: TRBD1 (5 bases). From germline, CDR1 is DFQATT and CDR2 SNEGSKA (reference sequence). V was cut by 5 bases and J by 1 base, with 8 bases left in between. The CDR3 loop spans 12 amino acids. CDR3 nucleotide sequence: TGCAGTGCTCACCAGGGTAACTATGGCTACACCTTC. Its protein is CSAHQGNYGYTF.

The J gene is TRBJ2-1, the V gene TRBV7-6; TRBD2 agrees at 9 bases. The CDR3 sequence is 19 residues long. Germline-derived CDR1 and CDR2 are SGHVS and FNYEAQ. J was trimmed by 0 bases and V by 0 bases; bases with no gene match: 9. The CDR3 sequence: CASSLASGGRLSSYNEQFF. CDR3 nucleotide sequence: TGTGCCAGCAGCTTAGCTAGCGGGGGACGACTTAGCTCCTACAATGAGCAGTTCTTC.

The chain links TRBV7-9 to TRBJ2-3; D perhaps matches TRBD1 (5 bases). CDR1 SEHNR and CDR2 FQNEAQ come from the germline V gene (reference sequence). The CDR3 length is 15 residues. V was clipped by 1 base and J by 4 bases, with 12 bases between them. CDR3 in amino acids: CASSLGQSWADTQYF. The CDR3 nucleotides read TGTGCCAGCAGCTTAGGACAGTCATGGGCAGATACGCAGTATTTT.

This clonotype was seen a handful of times. The V call is TRBV20-1, the J call TRBJ1-1; 8 bases are shared with TRBD1. V lost 2 bases and J lost 4; bases outside the gene matches: 3. Germline CDR1 reads DFQATT; CDR2 reads SNEGSKA (reference sequence). The CDR3 has 13 amino acids. This chain's CDR3 is CSARPGGGTEAFF. The CDR3 DNA follows: TGCAGTGCTAGACCAGGGGGCGGCACTGAAGCTTTCTTT.

The chain couples TRBV12-3 or TRBV12-4 to TRBJ2-7; no definite D call. Trimming took off 6 bases at V and 3 bases at J, with 15 bases between the two ends. This CDR3 is built from 14 residues. CDR3 sequence: CASSHRESGYEQYF. CDR3 DNA: TGTGCCAGCAGCCACAGAGAGTCCGGCTACGAGCAGTACTTC.

This clonotype was found a few times. CDR3 in DNA: TGCAGTGCTAGGAGATCTGGGACTAGCGGATGGAGGGATGAGCAGTTCTTC. Amino acids: CSARRSGTSGWRDEQFF. V gene TRBV20-1 combines with J gene TRBJ2-1; 11 bases fit TRBD2. CDR1 is DFQATT and CDR2 is SNEGSKA in the germline V gene (reference sequence). After removal of 3 bases from V and 8 bases from J, the junction contained 15 bases not matched to a gene. The length of the CDR3 is 17 residues.

The rearrangement joins TRBV7-9 to TRBJ2-5; no firm D call. Trimming took off 1 base at V and 1 base at J, with 7 bases between the two ends. The CDR3 is 14 amino acids. CDR1 is SEHNR and CDR2 is FQNEAQ in the germline V gene (reference sequence). The CDR3 DNA is TGTGCCAGCAGCTTAGACTGGATCCAAGAGACCCAGTACTTC. Translated, it gives CASSLDWIQETQYF.

This clonotype was counted a single time. The V call is TRBV5-1, the J call TRBJ2-1, with 7 positions matching TRBD2. Germline values: CDR1 SGHRS, CDR2 YFSETQ. This CDR3 comprises 14 residues. J gave up 4 bases and V 3 bases, and 4 bases lay outside the gene matches. The CDR3 loop is CASSWASGYNEQFF. The DNA of the CDR3 is TGCGCCAGCAGCTGGGCTAGCGGTTACAATGAGCAGTTCTTC.

This sequence joins TRBV2 and TRBJ2-1, with a weak D call TRBD1 (5 bases). The CDR3 has 12 amino acids. V was shortened by 6 bases and J by 6 bases, with 9 bases between the two germline ends. Germline assignment: CDR1 SNHLY and CDR2 FYNNEI. The CDR3 here is CASRGDSNEQFF. Written as DNA, the CDR3 is TGTGCCAGCAGGGGCGACAGCAATGAGCAGTTCTTC.

This clonotype turned up a few times. The rearrangement uses TRBV28 and TRBJ2-5; either TRBD1 or TRBD2 may fit D (6 bases each). CDR1 MDHEN and CDR2 SYDVKM come from the germline V gene. Trimming removed 6 bases from V and 4 bases from J, with 15 bases in between. The CDR3 contains 14 residues. The CDR3 DNA is TGTGCCAGCAGCCGAGGGGGGAATGGAGAGACCCAGTACTTC. It is translated as CASSRGGNGETQYF.

Written as DNA, the CDR3 is TGCAGTGCTAGAGAACCCTCCGGGGTCCGCTCCTACGAGCAGTACTTC. Protein: CSAREPSGVRSYEQYF. The chain employs TRBV20-1 and TRBJ2-7; tentative D call: TRBD2 (5 bases). Germline CDR1 and CDR2: DFQATT and SNEGSKA (reference sequence). The CDR3 sequence is 16 residues long. The V and J ends lost 0 bases and 0 bases respectively, with 15 bases between them.

The sample holds many counts of this clonotype. This chain connects TRBV6-5 to TRBJ1-1; D remains unclear. The germline V and J ends were trimmed by 2 bases and 4 bases, with 11 bases remaining between them. Germline CDR1 MNHEY, CDR2 SVGAGI. CDR3 length equals 14 residues. CDR3 protein: CASSYLRMSTEAFF. The DNA for the CDR3 is TGTGCCAGCAGTTACCTCAGGATGAGCACTGAAGCTTTCTTT.